The 6 T cell receptor beta chains below come from one sample, sequenced in a study of blood T cell repertoires in COVID-19. Sequenced by immunoSEQ multiplex PCR; TCRdb stores in-frame clones only, minus some. The repertoire consists of 140,000 to 150,000 clones, with just under 85% occurring once and the leading ten covering more than 3%. The specimen sequenced was PBMCs or T cells enriched from blood (not recorded which). All receptors derive from a woman aged 50 to 60 with acute COVID-19.

This clone was seen once. A read error may produce the germline difference seen at one junction end. The chain employs TRBV29-1 and TRBJ1-2, with 7 nucleotides matching TRBD1. CDR3 length equals 13 residues. In germline, CDR1 is SQVTM, CDR2 ANQGSEA. The CDR3: CSVEEGAGYGYTF. CDR3 sequence (DNA): TGCAGCGTGGAAGAGGGGGCAGGCTATGGCTACACCTTC.

The rearrangement uses TRBV29-1 and TRBJ1-3, with 7 bases lining up with TRBD1. CDR1 and CDR2 from the germline V gene are SQVTM and ANQGSEA. After removal of 6 bases from V and 0 bases from J, the junction contained 8 bases not matched to a gene. The CDR3 runs 15 residues. CDR3 loop: CSVGVDRNSGNTIYF. As DNA, the CDR3 is TGCAGCGTCGGTGTGGACAGGAACTCTGGAAACACCATATATTTT.

The chain links TRBV3-1 (or the pseudogene TRBV3-2) to TRBJ2-7; D uncertain. The CDR3 is 15 amino acids. Germline-derived CDR1 and CDR2 are LGHDT and YNNKEL (reference sequence). V lost 1 base and J 5 bases, leaving 15 bases between the germline ends. The CDR3 DNA is TGTGCCAGCAGCCAAGTCGCGTCATGGTCCCACGAGCAGTACTTC. Translating it yields CASSQVASWSHEQYF.

This clone was recorded a few times. The chain uses TRBV28 and TRBJ1-5, with 7 bases matching TRBD1. The germline V gene encodes CDR1 MDHEN and CDR2 SYDVKM. This CDR3 is 14 amino acids long. The V segment lost 7 bases and the J segment 2 bases; nucleotides outside the gene matches: 5. The CDR3: CASNRGGGNQPQHF. The CDR3 DNA reads TGTGCCAGCAACAGGGGAGGCGGCAATCAGCCCCAGCATTTT. Supplemented by reference TRBV28 and TRBJ1-5, the full variable domain reads DVKVTQSSRYLVKRTGEKVFLECVQDMDHENMFWYRQDPGLGLRLIYFSYDVKMKEKGDIPEGYSVSREKKERFSLILESASTNQTSMYLCASNRGGGNQPQHFGDGTRLSIL.

This clone was detected once. This chain uses TRBV10-2 with TRBJ2-1; 13 bases fit TRBD2. CDR1 is WSHSY and CDR2 is SAAADI in the germline V gene. V gave up 6 bases and J gave up 9 bases; unmatched junction bases: 11. CDR3 length equals 16 residues. The CDR3 here is CASSHRTSGSDGEQFF. The DNA of the CDR3 is TGCGCCAGCAGCCATCGGACTAGCGGGAGCGACGGTGAGCAGTTCTTC.

The chain uses TRBV6-5 and TRBJ1-5, with 9 nucleotides matching TRBD1. CDR1 and CDR2 (germline): MNHEY, SVGAGI. V was clipped by 6 bases and J by 0 bases; unmatched bases: 3. The CDR3 loop spans 15 amino acids. CDR3 amino acids: CASSRTGVSNQPQHF. The CDR3 nucleotides are TGTGCCAGCAGCCGGACAGGGGTTAGCAATCAGCCCCAGCATTTT.